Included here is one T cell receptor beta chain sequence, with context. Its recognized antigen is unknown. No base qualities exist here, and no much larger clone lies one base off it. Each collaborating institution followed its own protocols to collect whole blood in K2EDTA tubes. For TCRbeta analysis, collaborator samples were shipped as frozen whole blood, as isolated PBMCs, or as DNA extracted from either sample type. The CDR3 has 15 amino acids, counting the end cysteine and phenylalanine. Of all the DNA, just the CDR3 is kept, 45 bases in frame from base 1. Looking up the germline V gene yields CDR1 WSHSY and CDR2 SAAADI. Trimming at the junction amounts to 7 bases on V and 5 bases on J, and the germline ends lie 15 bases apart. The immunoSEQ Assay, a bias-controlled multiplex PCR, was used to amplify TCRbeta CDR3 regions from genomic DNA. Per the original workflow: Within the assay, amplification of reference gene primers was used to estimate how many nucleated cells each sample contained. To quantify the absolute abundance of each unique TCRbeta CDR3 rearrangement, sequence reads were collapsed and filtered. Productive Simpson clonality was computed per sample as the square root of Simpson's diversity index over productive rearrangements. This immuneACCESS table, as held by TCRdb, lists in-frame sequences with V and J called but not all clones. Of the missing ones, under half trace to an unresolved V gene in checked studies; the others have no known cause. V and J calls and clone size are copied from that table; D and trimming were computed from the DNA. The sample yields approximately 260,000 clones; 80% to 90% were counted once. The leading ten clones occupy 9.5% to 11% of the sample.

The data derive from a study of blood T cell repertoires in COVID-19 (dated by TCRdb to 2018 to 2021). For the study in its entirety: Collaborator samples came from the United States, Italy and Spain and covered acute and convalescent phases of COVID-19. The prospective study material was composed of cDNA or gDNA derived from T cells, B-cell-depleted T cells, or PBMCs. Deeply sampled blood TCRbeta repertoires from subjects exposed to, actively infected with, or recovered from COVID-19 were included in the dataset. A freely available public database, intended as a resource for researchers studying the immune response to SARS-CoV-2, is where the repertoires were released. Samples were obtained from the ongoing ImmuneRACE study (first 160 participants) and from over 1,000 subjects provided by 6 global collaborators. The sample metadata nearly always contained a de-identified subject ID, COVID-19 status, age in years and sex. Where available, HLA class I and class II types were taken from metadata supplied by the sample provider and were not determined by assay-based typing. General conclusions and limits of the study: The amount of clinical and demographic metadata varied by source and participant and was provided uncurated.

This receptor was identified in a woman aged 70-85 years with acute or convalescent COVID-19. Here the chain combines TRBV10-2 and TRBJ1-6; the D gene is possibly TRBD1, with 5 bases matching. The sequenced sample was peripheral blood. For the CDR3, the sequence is CASTRGVPDNSPLHF. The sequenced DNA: TGCGCCAGCACCCGGGGGGTGCCAGATAATTCACCCCTCCACTTT.